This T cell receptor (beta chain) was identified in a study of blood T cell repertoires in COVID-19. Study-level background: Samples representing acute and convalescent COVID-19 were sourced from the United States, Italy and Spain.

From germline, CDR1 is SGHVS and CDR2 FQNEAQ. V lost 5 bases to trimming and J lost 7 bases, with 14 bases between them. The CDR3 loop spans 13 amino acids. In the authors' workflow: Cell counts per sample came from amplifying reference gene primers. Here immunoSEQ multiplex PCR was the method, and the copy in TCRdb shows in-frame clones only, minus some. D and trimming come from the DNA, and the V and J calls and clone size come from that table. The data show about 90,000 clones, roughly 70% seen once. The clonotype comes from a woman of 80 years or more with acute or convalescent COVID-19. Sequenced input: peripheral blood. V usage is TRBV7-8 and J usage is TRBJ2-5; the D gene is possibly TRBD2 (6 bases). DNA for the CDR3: TGTGCCAGCAGCCTCGAGCGGGCGGCGACCCAGTACTTC. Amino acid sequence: CASSLERAATQYF.